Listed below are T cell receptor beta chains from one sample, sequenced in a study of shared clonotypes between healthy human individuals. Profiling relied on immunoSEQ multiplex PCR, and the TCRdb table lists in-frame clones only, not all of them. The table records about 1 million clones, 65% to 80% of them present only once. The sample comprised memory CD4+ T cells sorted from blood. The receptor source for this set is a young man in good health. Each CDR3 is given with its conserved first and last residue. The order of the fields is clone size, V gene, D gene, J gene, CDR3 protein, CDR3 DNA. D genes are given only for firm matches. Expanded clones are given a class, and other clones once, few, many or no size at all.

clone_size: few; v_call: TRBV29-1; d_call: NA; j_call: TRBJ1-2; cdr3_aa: CSVEPGNRYTF; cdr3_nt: TGCAGCGTTGAACCCGGGAACCGCTACACCTTC
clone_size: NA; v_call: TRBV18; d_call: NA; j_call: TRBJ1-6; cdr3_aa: CASSPSPYNSPLHF; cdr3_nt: TGTGCCAGCTCACCAAGTCCCTATAATTCACCCCTCCACTTT
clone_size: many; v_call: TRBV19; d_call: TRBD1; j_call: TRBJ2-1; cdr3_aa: CASSIEGANYNEQFF; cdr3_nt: TGTGCCAGTAGTATTGAGGGGGCGAATTACAATGAGCAGTTCTTC
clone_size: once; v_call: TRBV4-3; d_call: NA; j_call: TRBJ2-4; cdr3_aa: CASSQDIGTAKAKNIQYF; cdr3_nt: TGCGCCAGCAGCCAAGATATTGGGACTGCAAAAGCCAAAAACATTCAGTACTTC
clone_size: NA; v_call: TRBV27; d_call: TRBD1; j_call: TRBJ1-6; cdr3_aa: CASSFDRDRYNSPLHF; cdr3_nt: TGTGCCAGCAGCTTCGACCGGGACAGATATAATTCACCCCTCCACTTT
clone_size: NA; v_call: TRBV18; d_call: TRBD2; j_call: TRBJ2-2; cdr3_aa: CASSVMGGTSNTGELFF; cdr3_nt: TGTGCCAGCTCCGTCATGGGGGGGACCTCGAACACCGGGGAGCTGTTTTTT
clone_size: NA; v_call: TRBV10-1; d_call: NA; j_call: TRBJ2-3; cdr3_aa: CASSDLGIATDTQYF; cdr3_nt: TGCGCCAGCAGTGATTTAGGGATTGCCACAGATACGCAGTATTTT
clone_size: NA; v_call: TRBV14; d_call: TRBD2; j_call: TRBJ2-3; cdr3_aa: CASSQSRLGRGNTDTQYF; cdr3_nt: TGTGCCAGCAGCCAATCCCGTCTAGGGCGGGGGAACACAGATACGCAGTATTTT
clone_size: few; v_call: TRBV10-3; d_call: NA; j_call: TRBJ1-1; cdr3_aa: CAISESGDTEAFF; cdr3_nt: TGTGCCATCAGTGAGTCAGGGGACACTGAAGCTTTCTTT
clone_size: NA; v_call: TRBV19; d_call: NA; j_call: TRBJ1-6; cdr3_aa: CASSIGVDSPLHF; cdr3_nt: TGTGCCAGTAGTATAGGCGTGGATTCACCCCTCCACTTT
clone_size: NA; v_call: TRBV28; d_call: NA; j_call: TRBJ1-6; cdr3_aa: CASIEHTSSYNSPLHF; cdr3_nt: TGTGCCAGCATCGAACATACGAGCTCCTATAATTCACCCCTCCACTTT
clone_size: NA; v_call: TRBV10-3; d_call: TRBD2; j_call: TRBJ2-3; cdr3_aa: CAYRSGSADTQYF; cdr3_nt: TGTGCCTACAGAAGCGGGAGTGCAGATACGCAGTATTTT
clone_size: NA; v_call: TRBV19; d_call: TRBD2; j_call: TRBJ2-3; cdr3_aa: CASSISPGLAGGAQYF; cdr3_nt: TGTGCCAGTAGTATATCCCCGGGACTAGCGGGAGGTGCGCAGTATTTT
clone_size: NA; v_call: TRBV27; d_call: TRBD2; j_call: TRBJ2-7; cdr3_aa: CASKLQGRGLAYEQYF; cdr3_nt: TGTGCCAGCAAATTGCAAGGGAGGGGTCTCGCCTACGAGCAGTACTTC
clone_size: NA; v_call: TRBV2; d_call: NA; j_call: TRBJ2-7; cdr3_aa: CASTPQPSYEQYF; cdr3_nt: TGTGCCAGCACGCCGCAGCCCTCCTACGAGCAGTACTTC
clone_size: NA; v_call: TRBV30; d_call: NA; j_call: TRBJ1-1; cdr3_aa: CAWSPIVPANTEAFF; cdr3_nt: TGTGCCTGGAGCCCCATTGTCCCGGCGAACACTGAAGCTTTCTTT
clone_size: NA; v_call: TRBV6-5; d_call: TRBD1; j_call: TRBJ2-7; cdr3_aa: CASSYSGQRSYEQYF; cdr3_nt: TGTGCCAGCAGTTACTCGGGACAGAGATCCTACGAGCAGTACTTC
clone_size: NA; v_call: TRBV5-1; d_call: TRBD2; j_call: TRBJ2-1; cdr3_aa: CASSPGLAGDTYNEQFF; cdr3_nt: TGCGCCAGCAGCCCCGGACTAGCGGGGGACACCTACAATGAGCAGTTCTTC
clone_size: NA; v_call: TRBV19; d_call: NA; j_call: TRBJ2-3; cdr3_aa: CASSDPGGPSYTDTQYF; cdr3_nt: TGTGCCAGTAGTGACCCTGGGGGGCCCTCCTACACAGATACGCAGTATTTT
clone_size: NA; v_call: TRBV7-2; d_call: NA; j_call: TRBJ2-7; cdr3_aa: CASQGNYEQYF; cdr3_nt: TGTGCCAGTCAGGGCAACTACGAGCAGTACTTC
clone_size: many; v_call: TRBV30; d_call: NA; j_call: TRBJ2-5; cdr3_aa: CAWQQGSMRETQYF; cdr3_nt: TGTGCCTGGCAACAGGGCAGCATGCGAGAGACCCAGTACTTC
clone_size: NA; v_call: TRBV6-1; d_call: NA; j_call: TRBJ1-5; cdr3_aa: CASRPSGGNQPQHF; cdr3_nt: TGTGCCAGCAGGCCGTCGGGGGGAAATCAGCCCCAGCATTTT
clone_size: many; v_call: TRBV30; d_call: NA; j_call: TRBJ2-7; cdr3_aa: CAWSRQTYEQYF; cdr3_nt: TGTGCCTGGAGTCGACAGACCTACGAGCAGTACTTC
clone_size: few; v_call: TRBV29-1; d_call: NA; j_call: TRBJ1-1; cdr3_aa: CSVDGLGETEAFF; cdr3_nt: TGCAGCGTTGATGGTTTGGGGGAAACTGAAGCTTTCTTT
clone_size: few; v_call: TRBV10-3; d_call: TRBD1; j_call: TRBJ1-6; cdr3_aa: CAISTSDRGGNSPLHF; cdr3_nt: TGTGCCATCAGTACCTCGGACAGGGGAGGGAATTCACCCCTCCACTTT
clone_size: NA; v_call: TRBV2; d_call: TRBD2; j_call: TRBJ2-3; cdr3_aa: CASSENGGRSDTQYF; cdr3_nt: TGTGCCAGCAGTGAAAATGGCGGGAGGTCAGATACGCAGTATTTT
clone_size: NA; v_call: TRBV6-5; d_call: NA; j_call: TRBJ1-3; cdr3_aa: CASSRNTIYF; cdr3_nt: TGTGCCAGCAGTCGAAACACCATATATTTT
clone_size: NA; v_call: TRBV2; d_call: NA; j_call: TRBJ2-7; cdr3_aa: CASIMDSWSSYEQYF; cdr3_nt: TGTGCCAGCATCATGGACAGCTGGAGCTCCTACGAGCAGTACTTC
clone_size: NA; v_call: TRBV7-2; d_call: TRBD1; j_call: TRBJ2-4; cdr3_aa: CASRVGGLENIQYF; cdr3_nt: TGTGCCTCGCGGGTAGGGGGCTTGGAAAACATTCAGTACTTC
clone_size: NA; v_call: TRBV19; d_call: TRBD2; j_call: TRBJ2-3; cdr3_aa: CASKASGGDTQYF; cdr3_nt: TGTGCCAGTAAAGCTAGCGGGGGTGATACGCAGTATTTT
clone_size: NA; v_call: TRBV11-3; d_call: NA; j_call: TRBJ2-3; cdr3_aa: CASSLGHSTDTQYF; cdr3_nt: TGTGCCAGCAGCTTAGGACATAGCACAGATACGCAGTATTTT
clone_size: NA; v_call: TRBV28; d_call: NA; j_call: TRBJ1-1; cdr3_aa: CAWQTGNSAEAFF; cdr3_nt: TGTGCCTGGCAAACAGGGAATTCGGCTGAAGCTTTCTTT
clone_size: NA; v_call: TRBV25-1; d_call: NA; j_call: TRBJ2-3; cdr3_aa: CASSEAGSSTDTQYF; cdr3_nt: TGTGCCAGCAGTGAAGCAGGGTCCAGCACAGATACGCAGTATTTT
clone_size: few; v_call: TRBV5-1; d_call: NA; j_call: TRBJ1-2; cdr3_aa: CASSPGLRRGDYGYTF; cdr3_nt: TGCGCCAGCAGCCCCGGACTGAGACGGGGGGACTATGGCTACACCTTC
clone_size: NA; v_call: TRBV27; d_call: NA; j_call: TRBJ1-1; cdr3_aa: CASSQDRLNTEAFF; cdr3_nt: TGTGCCAGCAGCCAGGACAGACTGAACACTGAAGCTTTCTTT
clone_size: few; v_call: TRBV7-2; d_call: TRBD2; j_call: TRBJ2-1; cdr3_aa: CASSSTSGGYNEQFF; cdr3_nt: TGTGCCAGCAGCTCGACTAGCGGGGGTTACAATGAGCAGTTCTTC
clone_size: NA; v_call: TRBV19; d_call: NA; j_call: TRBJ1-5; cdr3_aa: CASSIDSSSNQPQHF; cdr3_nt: TGTGCCAGTAGTATAGATAGCAGTAGCAATCAGCCCCAGCATTTT
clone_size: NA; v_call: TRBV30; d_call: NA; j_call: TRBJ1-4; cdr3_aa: CAWSVGGPNEKLFF; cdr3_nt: TGTGCCTGGAGTGTTGGGGGACCCAATGAAAAACTGTTTTTT
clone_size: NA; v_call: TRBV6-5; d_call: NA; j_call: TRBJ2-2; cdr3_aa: CASSYLPGDTGELFF; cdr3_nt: TGTGCCAGCAGTTACCTCCCGGGGGACACCGGGGAGCTGTTTTTT
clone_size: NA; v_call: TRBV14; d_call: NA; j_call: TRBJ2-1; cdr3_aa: CASSQDRYTYNEQFF; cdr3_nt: TGTGCCAGCAGCCAAGATCGTTATACCTACAATGAGCAGTTCTTC
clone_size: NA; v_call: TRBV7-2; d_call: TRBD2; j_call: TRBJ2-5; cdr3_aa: CASSLSPTSVETQYF; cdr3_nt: TGTGCCAGCAGCTTAAGCCCCACTAGCGTAGAGACCCAGTACTTC
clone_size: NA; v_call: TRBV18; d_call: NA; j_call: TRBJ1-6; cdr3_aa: CASSPQGYESPLHF; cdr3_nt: TGTGCCAGCTCACCACAGGGGTATGAATCACCCCTCCACTTT
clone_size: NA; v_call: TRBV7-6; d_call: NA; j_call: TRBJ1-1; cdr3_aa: CASSRMQNTEAFF; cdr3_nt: TGTGCCAGCAGCCGAATGCAGAACACTGAAGCTTTCTTT
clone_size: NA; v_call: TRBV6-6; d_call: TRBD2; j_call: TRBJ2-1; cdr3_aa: CASSLAGGPGNEQFF; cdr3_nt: TGTGCCAGCAGTTTAGCGGGAGGGCCAGGGAATGAGCAGTTCTTC
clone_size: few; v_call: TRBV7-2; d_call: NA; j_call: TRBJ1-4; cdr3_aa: CASSPRTVSNEKLFF; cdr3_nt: TGTGCCAGCAGCCCTAGGACAGTTTCTAATGAAAAACTGTTTTTT
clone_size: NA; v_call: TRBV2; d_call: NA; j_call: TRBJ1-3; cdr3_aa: CASSGTISSGNTIYF; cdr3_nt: TGTGCCAGCAGCGGGACTATCAGCTCTGGAAACACCATATATTTT
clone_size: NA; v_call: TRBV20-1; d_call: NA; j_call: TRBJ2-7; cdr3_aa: CSAREGYEQYF; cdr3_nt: TGCAGTGCTAGAGAGGGATACGAGCAGTACTTC
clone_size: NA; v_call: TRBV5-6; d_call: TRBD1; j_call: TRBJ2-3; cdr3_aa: CASSLRQGAADTQYF; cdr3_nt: TGTGCCAGCAGCTTGAGACAGGGGGCGGCAGATACGCAGTATTTT
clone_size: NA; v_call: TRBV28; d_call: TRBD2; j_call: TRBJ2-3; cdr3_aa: CASHTAGAGADTQYF; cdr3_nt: TGTGCCAGCCATACGGCGGGAGCGGGAGCAGATACGCAGTATTTT
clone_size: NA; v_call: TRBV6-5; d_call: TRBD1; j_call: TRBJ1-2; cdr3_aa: CASSYSEGAGGGYTF; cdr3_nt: TGTGCCAGCAGTTACTCGGAGGGGGCAGGGGGAGGCTACACCTTC
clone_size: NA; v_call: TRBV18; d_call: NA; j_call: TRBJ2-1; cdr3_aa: CASSPPPALERSYNEQFF; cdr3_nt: TGTGCCAGCTCACCACCCCCAGCCCTGGAACGGTCCTACAATGAGCAGTTCTTC
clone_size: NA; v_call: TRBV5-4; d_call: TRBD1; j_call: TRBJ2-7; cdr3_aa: CASSSRTGEEYF; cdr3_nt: TGTGCCAGCAGCTCCCGGACAGGAGAGGAGTACTTC
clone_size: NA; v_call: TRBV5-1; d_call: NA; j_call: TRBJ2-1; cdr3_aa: CASSLATLTTNEQFF; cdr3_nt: TGCGCCAGCAGCTTGGCCACCCTTACTACCAATGAGCAGTTCTTC
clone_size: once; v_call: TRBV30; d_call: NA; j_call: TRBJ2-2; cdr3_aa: CAWSVLASLTGELFF; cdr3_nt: TGTGCCTGGAGTGTATTGGCTAGTCTAACCGGGGAGCTGTTTTTT
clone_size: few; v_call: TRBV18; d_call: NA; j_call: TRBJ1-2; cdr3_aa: CASSPLGEQPYGYTF; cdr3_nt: TGTGCCAGCTCACCATTAGGGGAACAGCCGTATGGCTACACCTTC
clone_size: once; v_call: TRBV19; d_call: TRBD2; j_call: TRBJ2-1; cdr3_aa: CASSSTSGIGEQFF; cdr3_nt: TGTGCCAGTAGTAGTACTAGCGGGATAGGTGAGCAGTTCTTC
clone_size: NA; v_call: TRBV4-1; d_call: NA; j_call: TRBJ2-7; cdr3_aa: CASSQESSLGGGTYEQYF; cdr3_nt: TGCGCCAGCAGCCAAGAATCATCGTTAGGGGGGGGTACCTACGAGCAGTACTTC